This T cell receptor beta chain was retrieved from a study of shared clonotypes between healthy human individuals (dated by TCRdb to the early 2020s). Context from the whole study: The cohort comprised a couple of women and a few men aged 18 to 49 years. Between about 0.85 and 10 billion PBMCs per donor were obtained by leukapheresis. To increase sequencing depth and limit assay-specific biases, different laboratories used diverse techniques to prepare libraries and sequence TCR repertoires. For each donor, CD4 naive and CD4 memory were each given three plates, CD8 naive was given two plates, and CD8 memory was given one plate. To estimate repertoire size and how much clonotype sharing occurs between individuals, the study deeply sequenced the blood TCR repertoires of roughly 5 healthy adults. On the study overall, not on this receptor specifically: Estimated clonotype richness was generally larger for naive than for memory subsets. When a few donors were compared, the shared fraction of clonotypes was about 5% for naive CD4, roughly 3.3% for naive CD8, 2% to 2.5% for memory CD4, and under 0.5% for memory CD8. Rarefaction of sorted-subset datasets indicated incomplete sequencing despite the large sequencing depth. Only blood was sampled, and tissue TCR repertoires likely differ from those in blood. Pairwise subsampling led to the expectation that sequencing depth would affect the degree of clonotype sharing among donors. Clonotypes shared by all four sorted-subset donors showed higher generation probabilities than non-shared clonotypes. Because the study included a small number of donors, the genetic and exposure-history diversity represented was limited.

The CDR3 spans 11 residues, from the cysteine through the phenylalanine. Only CDR3 DNA is held: 33 bases, read in frame from base 1. V is clipped by 7 bases and J by 7 bases, and the sequence between their germline boundaries is 13 bases long. The germline V gene encodes CDR1 SQVTM and CDR2 ANQGSEA. Concerning this clone: No antigen is known for it. No much larger clone is present one base from it, and per-base qualities are unavailable.

TCR CDR3 regions were amplified from genomic DNA by multiplex PCR using the deep immunoSEQ assay. Extracted genomic DNA from each cell subset was spread evenly across all wells of several immunoSEQ 96-well plates, with each plate serving as a replicate. For sorted subsets, approximately 190 ng of genomic DNA, equivalent to roughly 33,000 T cell genomes, went into each replicate PCR. Purified libraries were quantified with a Qubit 3.0 fluorometer, sized on a Bioanalyzer 2100, and re-quantified with the KAPA Library Quantification kit. A separate single-read 150-cycle Illumina NextSeq 550 flow cell was used to sequence each immunoSEQ 96-well plate. Per the source publication's procedure: Because the immunoSEQ output held only junctional sequences and lacked quality scores, the filtering could not match the filtering applied to full-length reads. To assign V/J genes and CDR3, sequences were annotated using PyIR, a Python wrapper for IgBLAST v1.9, with IMGT germline references. Any read was removed if the V/J assignment was weak (E-value above 1e-6), the CDR3 was missing, or the read contained stop codons, out-of-frame junctions, or ambiguous translated residues. V3J clonotypes were defined by identical inferred V gene, J gene, and CDR3 amino acid sequence. Percentage overlap between repertoires was computed as shared unique clonotypes divided by the size of the smaller repertoire. Repertoire richness was assessed with RTK rarefaction, the Chao1 estimator, and Recon v2.1 estimates of unobserved clonotypes. OLGA was used to compute generation probabilities for all TCRbeta clonotypes that the gDNA method yielded from several donors. This is the immuneACCESS table as TCRdb keeps it, with only in-frame sequences that have V and J called. A part of the clones is gone; compared with another copy, unresolved V genes explain less than half, and the rest is unexplained. That table gives V, J and clone size, and the DNA gave D and trimming. This sample comprises 640,000 or so clones, 55% to 75% of them detected only once. Together, the top ten hold about 1.7% of the sample.

The donors were healthy, HIV-negative adults who had no recently reported acute infections or vaccinations. All donors were Caucasian adults living in Nashville, Tennessee, USA. CD4+ T cells were enriched by magnetic negative selection; naive cells were then positively selected on CD45RA, and the negative fraction formed the memory subset. Blood was collected by leukapheresis, and PBMCs were isolated by Ficoll-Histopaque density gradient centrifugation and then cryopreserved in liquid nitrogen vapor phase. Analytical flow cytometry was used to check the purity and quantity of every magnetically sorted T cell population. Genomic DNA was isolated from each sorted fraction and quantified by UV absorbance on a Nanodrop 2000c.

The chain links TRBV29-1 with TRBJ1-1; the D segment cannot be called with confidence. The receptor was isolated from a woman aged 30 to 39 in good health. The source material was memory CD4+ T cells sorted from blood. The sample's cell subset or site label is to be understood as: CD45RA-negative fraction. CDR3 protein: CSAALGGEAFF. DNA sequence: TGCAGCGCTGCCCTGGGAGGTGAAGCTTTCTTT.